Listed below are T cell receptor beta chains from one sample, sequenced in a study of CXCR4 blockade with PD-1 therapy in pancreatic cancer. The method was immunoSEQ multiplex PCR; TCRdb's version includes in-frame clones alone and lacks a portion of them. The table includes 400 to 500 clones, around 38% detected once. The sequenced material came from tumor tissue. These receptors came from a human donor with pancreatic ductal adenocarcinoma. CDR3s include the opening cysteine and the closing phenylalanine or tryptophan. The D gene is left open where the match is weak. Clone size, where shown, is once, few, many, or a class for clones that have expanded.

size: few
V: TRBV4-1
D: TRBD1
J: TRBJ1-4
DNA: TGCGCCAGCAGCCAAGAGAACAGGGGGTCTGAAAAACTGTTTTTT
CDR3: CASSQENRGSEKLFF

size: -
V: TRBV30
D: TRBD1
J: TRBJ1-1
DNA: TGTGCCTGGAGGGCAGGGGGCGTAGACACTGAAGCTTTCTTT
CDR3: CAWRAGGVDTEAFF

size: -
V: TRBV6-8
D: TRBD1
J: TRBJ2-5
DNA: TGTGCCAGCAGTTACTCGGGACAGCTCCAAGAGACCCAGTACTTC
CDR3: CASSYSGQLQETQYF

size: -
V: TRBV11-3
D: TRBD1
J: TRBJ1-1
DNA: TGTGCCAGCAGCTTAGAAGGCCACAGGGGCGCACAGGACGCTTTCTTT
CDR3: CASSLEGHRGAQDAFF

size: -
V: TRBV28
D: -
J: TRBJ1-1
DNA: TGTGCTAGCAGTTTTTCAACGGAACTGAACACTGAAGCTTTCTTT
CDR3: CASSFSTELNTEAFF

size: few
V: TRBV6-8
D: -
J: TRBJ2-7
DNA: TGTGCCAGCAGTTACTCAGGTGCCTACGAGCAGTACTTC
CDR3: CASSYSGAYEQYF

size: few
V: TRBV19
D: TRBD1
J: TRBJ2-3
DNA: TGTGCCAGTGCCGGGACAGCTAGCACAGATACGCAGTATTTT
CDR3: CASAGTASTDTQYF